One and the same sample provided the 3 T cell receptor beta chains below, sequenced in a study of OX40 agonist ivuxolimab in advanced cancers. Receptor libraries were prepared by the immunoSEQ multiplex PCR assay. TCRdb carries this immuneACCESS record with in-frame sequences only. Its versions omit some clonotypes, under half of them owing to an unresolved V gene in the studies checked, with the rest unexplained. For this sample there are about 160,000 clones; 90% to 95% appear just once. Around 0.31% of the sample rests with the top ten. Source: CD4+ or CD8+ T cells sorted from blood, taken in a trial of the OX40 agonist ivuxolimab. The receptor source for this set is an adult with an advanced solid tumor such as melanoma, head and neck, liver or kidney cancer.

This rearrangement joins TRBV7-2 to TRBJ2-3, with 7 bases aligning to TRBD2. This CDR3 spans 16 amino acids. Losses at the gene ends were 2 bases for V and 3 bases for J; bases not matched to a gene: 8. From germline, CDR1 is SGHTA and CDR2 FQGNSA. The CDR3, as DNA: TGTGCCAGCAGCTTAAATCGCGGCGGGGGAACAGATACGCAGTATTTT. Translated: CASSLNRGGGTDTQYF.

This clone has just one count. This chain's CDR3 is CASSRQGSTGELFF. As DNA, the CDR3 is TGTGCCAGCAGTCGACAGGGGAGCACCGGGGAGCTGTTTTTT. The chain recombines TRBV14 with TRBJ2-2, with 8 positions matching TRBD1. V was pared by 6 bases and J by 4 bases, with 4 bases of the junction left unmatched. CDR1 and CDR2 from the germline V gene are SGHDN and FVKESK. The CDR3 spans 14 residues.

V gene TRBV6-1 combines with J gene TRBJ2-7, with 13 positions matching TRBD2. Germline V lookup: CDR1 MNHNS, CDR2 SASEGT. V was pared by 5 bases and J by 7 bases, with 17 bases of the junction left unmatched. The CDR3 runs to 18 residues. For the CDR3, the DNA is TGTGCCAGCAGTCAAGGACTAGCGGGAGCCATCGGGACGGGTGAGCAGTACTTC. Its translation: CASSQGLAGAIGTGEQYF.